A single sample gave rise to the 12 T cell receptor beta chains below, sequenced in a study of cytotoxic CD8 clonotypes in ibrutinib-treated CLL. Using immunoSEQ multiplex PCR, the repertoire was profiled, and TCRdb retains in-frame clones only, with some absent. The sample yields some 130,000 clones, 80% to 90% seen once. The sequencing here drew on PBMCs, taken after 24 months of ibrutinib treatment. These receptors all come from a human donor with chronic lymphocytic leukemia.

The chain combines TRBV7-3 with TRBJ2-5, with 13 bases matching TRBD2. This CDR3 spans 15 amino acids. The V segment lost 4 bases and the J segment 5 bases; nucleotides outside the gene matches: 4. The germline CDR1 and CDR2 sequences are SGHTA and FQGTGA. The CDR3, as DNA: TGTGCCAGCAGCTCGGGACTAGCGGGACTGGAGACCCAGTACTTC. Protein: CASSSGLAGLETQYF.

The chain joins TRBV28 to TRBJ2-5, with D maybe TRBD2 (6 bases). Per the germline V gene, CDR1 is MDHEN and CDR2 is SYDVKM. V was shortened by 5 bases and J by 3 bases, with 19 bases between the two germline ends. The CDR3 loop spans 16 amino acids. The CDR3 is CASSLPPGGSEETQYF. The CDR3 DNA follows: TGTGCCAGCAGTCTTCCCCCCGGGGGATCGGAAGAGACCCAGTACTTC.

V and J are TRBV4-2 and TRBJ2-3, with D perhaps matching TRBD2 (5 bases). Germline CDR1 and CDR2: LGHNA and YNFKEQ. V lost 4 bases to trimming and J lost 6 bases, with 14 bases between them. This CDR3 spans 14 amino acids. The CDR3 is CASSPTTPPDTQYF. CDR3 DNA sequence: TGTGCCAGCAGCCCGACTACCCCTCCCGATACGCAGTATTTT.

The chain employs TRBV27 and TRBJ2-1; weak D call: TRBD2 (5 bases). Germline V gene sequence: CDR1 MNHEY, CDR2 SMNVEV (reference sequence). The CDR3 consists of 13 residues. Between the trimmed V and J ends, which lost 2 bases and 7 bases, there was a span of 9 bases. The CDR3 reads CASSLAGRNEQFF. Written as DNA, the CDR3 is TGTGCCAGCAGTTTAGCGGGTCGGAATGAGCAGTTCTTC.

The CDR3: CASSKARNGQNYGYTF. DNA of the CDR3: TGTGCCAGCAGCAAAGCTCGAAATGGTCAAAACTATGGCTACACCTTC. The chain carries TRBV21-1 and TRBJ1-2. TRBV21-1 is given as a pseudogene. The CDR3 spans 16 residues.

The chain recombines TRBV5-1 with TRBJ2-2; D is possibly TRBD1 (5 bases). The ends were cut back, 1 base at V and 3 bases at J, with 13 bases in the middle. CDR1 is SGHRS, CDR2 YFSETQ, per germline. The CDR3 runs to 16 residues. The CDR3 is CASSLNPLRDTGELFF. The CDR3 DNA is TGCGCCAGCAGCTTGAACCCCCTCAGGGACACCGGGGAGCTGTTTTTT.

This sequence joins TRBV7-2 and TRBJ2-4; D remains ambiguous. Trimming removed 1 base at V and 0 bases at J, with 10 bases between. Germline V lookup: CDR1 SGHTA, CDR2 FQGNSA. The CDR3 spans 16 residues. This chain's CDR3 is CASSLGFGGAKNIQYF. The CDR3 bases are TGTGCCAGCAGCTTAGGGTTTGGCGGAGCCAAAAACATTCAGTACTTC.

The J gene is TRBJ1-4, the V gene TRBV7-9, with TRBD1 as a possible D gene (6 bases). V lost 5 bases to trimming and J lost 8 bases, with 18 bases between them. Per germline, CDR1 SEHNR and CDR2 FQNEAQ (reference sequence). The CDR3 has 15 amino acids. CDR3 nucleotides: TGTGCCAGCAGCCAAGGGGGGGGCGCAAAAGAAAAACTGTTTTTT. It encodes CASSQGGGAKEKLFF. Supplemented by reference TRBV7-9 and TRBJ1-4, the full variable domain reads DTGVSQNPRHKITKRGQNVTFRCDPISEHNRLYWYRQTLGQGPEFLTYFQNEAQLEKSRLLSDRFSAERPKGSFSTLEIQRTEQGDSAMYLCASSQGGGAKEKLFFGSGTQLSVL.

The V gene is TRBV2, the J gene TRBJ2-3, with D maybe TRBD1 (5 bases). The CDR3 consists of 18 residues. Germline V gene data show CDR1 as SNHLY and CDR2 as FYNNEI. Trimming shortened V by 6 bases and J by 5 bases, and 27 bases separated the two germline ends. CDR3 DNA: TGTGCCAGCAGCAACCCAGTGGGGCGGAACCAAAACGGAGATACGCAGTATTTT. It codes for CASSNPVGRNQNGDTQYF.

The V gene is TRBV4-2, the J gene TRBJ2-1, with D hard to call. The CDR3 has 16 amino acids. Trimming left V 0 bases short and J 4 bases short, with 13 bases between. Germline V gene data show CDR1 as LGHNA and CDR2 as YNFKEQ. The CDR3 loop reads CASSQEGRRQYNEQFF. For the CDR3, the DNA is TGTGCCAGCAGCCAAGAAGGCCGGCGCCAATACAATGAGCAGTTCTTC.

Note on this clone: Its ends do not fully match the called genes, so a read error is possible. The chain recombines TRBV7-2 with TRBJ2-3, with TRBD2 as a possible D gene (6 bases). The CDR3 is 12 amino acids. The V gene's germline CDR1 is SGHTA and CDR2 FQGNSA. CDR3 sequence (DNA): TGTGCCAGCAGCCTAGCGACAGATACGCAGTATTTT. Translating gives CASSLATDTQYF. Together with reference TRBV7-2 and TRBJ2-3, the CDR3 gives the full variable domain: GAGVSQSPSNKVTEKGKDVELRCDPISGHTALYWYRQSLGQGLEFLIYFQGNSAPDKSGLPSDRFSAERTGGSVSTLTIQRTQQEDSAVYLCASSLATDTQYFGPGTRLTVL.

The chain recombines TRBV28 with TRBJ1-2, with a possible D match to TRBD1 (5 bases). V was pared by 10 bases and J by 4 bases, with 16 bases between. The CDR3 length is 13 residues. The germline gives CDR1 MDHEN, CDR2 SYDVKM. This CDR3 is CATFQTGVYGYTF. The CDR3 DNA reads as TGTGCCACCTTTCAGACGGGGGTCTATGGCTACACCTTC.